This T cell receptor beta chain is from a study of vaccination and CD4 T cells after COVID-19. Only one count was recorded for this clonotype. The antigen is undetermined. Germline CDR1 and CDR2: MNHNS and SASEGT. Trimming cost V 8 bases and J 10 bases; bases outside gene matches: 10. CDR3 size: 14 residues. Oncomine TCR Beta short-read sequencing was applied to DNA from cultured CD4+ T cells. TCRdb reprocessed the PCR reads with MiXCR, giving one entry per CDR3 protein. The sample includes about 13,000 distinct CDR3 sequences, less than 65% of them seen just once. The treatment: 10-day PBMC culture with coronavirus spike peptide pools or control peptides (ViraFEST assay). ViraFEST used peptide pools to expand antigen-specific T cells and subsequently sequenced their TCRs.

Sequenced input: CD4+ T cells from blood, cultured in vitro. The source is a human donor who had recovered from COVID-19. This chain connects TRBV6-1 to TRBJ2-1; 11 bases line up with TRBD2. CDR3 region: CASETSGVYGEQFF. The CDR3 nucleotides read TGTGCCAGCGAGACTAGCGGGGTATATGGGGAGCAGTTCTTC.